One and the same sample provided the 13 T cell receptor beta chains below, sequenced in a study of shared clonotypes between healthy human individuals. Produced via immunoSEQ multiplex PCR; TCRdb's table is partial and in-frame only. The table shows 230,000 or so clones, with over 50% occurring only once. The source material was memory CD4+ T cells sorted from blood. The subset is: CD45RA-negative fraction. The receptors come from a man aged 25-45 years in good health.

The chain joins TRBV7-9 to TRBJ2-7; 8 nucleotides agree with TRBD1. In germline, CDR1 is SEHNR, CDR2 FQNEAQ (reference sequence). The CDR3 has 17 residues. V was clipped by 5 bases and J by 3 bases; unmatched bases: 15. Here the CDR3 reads CASSPTKTGGLLYEQYF. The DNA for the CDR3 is TGTGCCAGCAGCCCTACCAAAACAGGGGGGTTGCTCTACGAGCAGTACTTC.

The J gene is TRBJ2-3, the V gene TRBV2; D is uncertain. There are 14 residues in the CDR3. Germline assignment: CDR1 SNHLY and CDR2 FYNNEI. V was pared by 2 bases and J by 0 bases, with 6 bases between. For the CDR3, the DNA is TGTGCCAGCAGTGAAACGGTGAGCACAGATACGCAGTATTTT. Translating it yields CASSETVSTDTQYF.

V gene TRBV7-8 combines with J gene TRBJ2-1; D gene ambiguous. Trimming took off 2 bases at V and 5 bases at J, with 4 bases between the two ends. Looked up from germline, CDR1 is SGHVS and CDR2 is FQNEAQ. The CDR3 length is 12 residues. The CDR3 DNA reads TGTGCCAGCAGCTTAATGGACAATGAGCAGTTCTTC. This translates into CASSLMDNEQFF.

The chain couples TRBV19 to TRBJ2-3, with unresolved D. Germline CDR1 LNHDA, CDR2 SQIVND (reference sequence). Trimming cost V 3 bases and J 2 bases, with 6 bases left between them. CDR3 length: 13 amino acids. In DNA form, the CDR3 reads TGTGCCAGTAGTATTCAGATCACAGATACGCAGTATTTT. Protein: CASSIQITDTQYF. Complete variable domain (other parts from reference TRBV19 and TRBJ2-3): DGGITQSPKYLFRKEGQNVTLSCEQNLNHDAMYWYRQDPGQGLRLIYYSQIVNDFQKGDIAEGYSVSREKKESFPLTVTSAQKNPTAFYLCASSIQITDTQYFGPGTRLTVL.

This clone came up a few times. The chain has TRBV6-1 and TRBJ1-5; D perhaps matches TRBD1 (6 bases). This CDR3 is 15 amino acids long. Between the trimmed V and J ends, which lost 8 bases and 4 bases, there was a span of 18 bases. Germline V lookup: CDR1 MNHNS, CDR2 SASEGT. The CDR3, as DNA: TGTGCCAGCGGAGGCCCCCGGGACAATAATCAGCCCCAGCATTTT. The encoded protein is CASGGPRDNNQPQHF.

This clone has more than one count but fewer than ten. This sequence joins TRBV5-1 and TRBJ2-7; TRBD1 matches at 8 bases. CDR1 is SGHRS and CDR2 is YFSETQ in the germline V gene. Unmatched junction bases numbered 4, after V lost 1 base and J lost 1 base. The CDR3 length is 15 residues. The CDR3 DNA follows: TGCGCCAGCAGCTTGAATCAGGGGGCGTCCTACGAGCAGTACTTC. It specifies CASSLNQGASYEQYF.

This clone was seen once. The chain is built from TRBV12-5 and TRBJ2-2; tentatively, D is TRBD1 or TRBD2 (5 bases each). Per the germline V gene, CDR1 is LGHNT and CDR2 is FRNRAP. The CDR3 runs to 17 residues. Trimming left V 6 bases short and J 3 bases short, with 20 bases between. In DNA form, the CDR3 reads TGTGCTAGTGGCCAACGGGACCCCCAGGCGCACACCGGGGAGCTGTTTTTT. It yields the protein CASGQRDPQAHTGELFF. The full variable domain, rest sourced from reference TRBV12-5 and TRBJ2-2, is DARVTQTPRHKVTEMGQEVTMRCQPILGHNTVFWYRQTMMQGLELLAYFRNRAPLDDSGMPKDRFSAEMPDATLATLKIQPSEPRDSAVYFCASGQRDPQAHTGELFFGEGSRLTVL.

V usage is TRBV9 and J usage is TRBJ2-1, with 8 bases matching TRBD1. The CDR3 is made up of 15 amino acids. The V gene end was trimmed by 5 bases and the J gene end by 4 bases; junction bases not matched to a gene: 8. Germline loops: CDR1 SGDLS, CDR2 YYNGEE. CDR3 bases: TGTGCCAGCAGTCGCCCAGGACAGGGATACAATGAGCAGTTCTTC. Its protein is CASSRPGQGYNEQFF.

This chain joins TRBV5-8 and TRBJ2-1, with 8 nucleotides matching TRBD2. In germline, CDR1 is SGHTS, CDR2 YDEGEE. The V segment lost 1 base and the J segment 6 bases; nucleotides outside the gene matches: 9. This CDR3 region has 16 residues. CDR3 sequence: CASSLSFSGRSNEQFF. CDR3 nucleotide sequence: TGTGCCAGCAGCTTGAGCTTCAGCGGGAGAAGCAATGAGCAGTTCTTC.

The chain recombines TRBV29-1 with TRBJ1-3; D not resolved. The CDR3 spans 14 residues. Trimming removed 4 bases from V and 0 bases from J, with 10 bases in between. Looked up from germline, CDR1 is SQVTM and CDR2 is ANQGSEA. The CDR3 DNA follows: TGCAGCGTTGGTCTGGGGAACTCTGGAAACACCATATATTTT. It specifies CSVGLGNSGNTIYF.

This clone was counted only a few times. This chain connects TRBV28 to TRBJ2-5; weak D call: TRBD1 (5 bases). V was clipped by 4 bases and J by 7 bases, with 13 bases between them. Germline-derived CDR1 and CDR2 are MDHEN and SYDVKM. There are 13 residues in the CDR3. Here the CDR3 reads CASSSPPGWTQYF. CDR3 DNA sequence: TGTGCCAGCAGTTCACCCCCAGGGTGGACCCAGTACTTC.

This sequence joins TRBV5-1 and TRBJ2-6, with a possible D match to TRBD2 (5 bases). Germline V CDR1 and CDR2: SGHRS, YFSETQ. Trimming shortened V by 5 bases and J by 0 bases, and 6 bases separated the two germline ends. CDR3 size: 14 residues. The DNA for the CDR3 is TGCGCCAGCAGGGAGGTCTCTGGGGCCAACGTCCTGACTTTC. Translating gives CASREVSGANVLTF. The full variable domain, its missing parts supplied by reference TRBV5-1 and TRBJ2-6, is KAGVTQTPRYLIKTRGQQVTLSCSPISGHRSVSWYQQTPGQGLQFLFEYFSETQRNKGNFPGRFSGRQFSNSRSEMNVSTLELGDSALYLCASREVSGANVLTFGAGSRLTVL.

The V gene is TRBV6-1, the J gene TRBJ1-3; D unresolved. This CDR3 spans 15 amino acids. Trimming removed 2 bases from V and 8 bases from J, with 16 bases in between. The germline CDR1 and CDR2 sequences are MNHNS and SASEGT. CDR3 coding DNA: TGTGCCAGCAGTGAATCCCCCGGAAAGAGTTACACCATATATTTT. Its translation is CASSESPGKSYTIYF.